This T cell receptor (beta chain) was recovered during a study of T cell repertoires in cytomegalovirus infection. Overall study results and limits: Ex vivo, HLA-C-restricted CMV-specific TCR beta clonotypes prevailed over the rest of the response.

Via MiXCR, TCRdb re-called the reads, giving one row per CDR3 protein. The data contain roughly 500,000 distinct CDR3 sequences, around a third of them seen just once; the ten biggest clones take up roughly 15%. In the case of this clonotype: As yet, its antigen is unknown.

The junction had 11 bases not matched to a gene; V was cut back by 4 bases and J by 4 bases. From germline, CDR1 is SGDLS and CDR2 YYNGEE. The CDR3 has 17 residues. This material consisted of cultured PBMCs, taken from culture after CMV antigen stimulation. The chain employs TRBV9 and TRBJ2-3; 11 nucleotides agree with TRBD2. The source is a human donor in good health (CMV status not recorded). Some clones in this sample may be carry-over from other donors' samples. CDR3 nucleotide sequence: TGTGCCAGCAGCAAGAGCAAGCTAGCGGGAGGTGCAGATACGCAGTATTTT. Translated: CASSKSKLAGGADTQYF.